The 31 T cell receptor beta chains in this list originate from one sample, sequenced in a study of blood T cell repertoires in COVID-19. Clones were sequenced by immunoSEQ multiplex PCR, and TCRdb holds only the in-frame ones, with some missing. The sample lists around 300,000 clones, 90% seen once, with 3.5% to 4.5% in the top ten. Sequenced sample: PBMCs or T cells enriched from blood (not recorded which). The receptors here all came from a woman between 18 and 30 years old with acute COVID-19.

This clone was seen a single time. V usage is TRBV19 and J usage is TRBJ1-2; 7 nucleotides align to TRBD1. J gave up 2 bases and V 4 bases, and 10 bases lay outside the gene matches. Germline CDR1 is LNHDA and CDR2 is SQIVND (reference sequence). The CDR3 consists of 16 residues. The CDR3 reads CASSTLPAGGNYGYTF. The DNA for the CDR3 is TGTGCCAGTAGTACCCTTCCGGCAGGGGGAAACTATGGCTACACCTTC.

The rearrangement joins TRBV28 to TRBJ1-4, with TRBD1 as a possible D gene (6 bases). V was pared by 5 bases and J by 3 bases, with 13 bases between. The germline V gene encodes CDR1 MDHEN and CDR2 SYDVKM. The CDR3 is 15 residues long. DNA for the CDR3: TGTGCCAGCAGTACTCCTACAGGGTCTAATGAAAAACTGTTTTTT. It encodes CASSTPTGSNEKLFF.

This chain joins TRBV11-3 and TRBJ2-5; 10 bases map to TRBD2. CDR3 length: 19 residues. From germline, CDR1 is SGHNT and CDR2 YENEEA. V lost 0 bases, J lost 4 bases, and 14 bases stayed unmatched. CDR3 nucleotide sequence: TGTGCCAGCAGCTTAGATTATGGAGGTAGCCTAGCGGGAGTAGAGACCCAGTACTTC. Protein product: CASSLDYGGSLAGVETQYF.

The chain employs TRBV6-5 and TRBJ2-7, with TRBD1 matching over 8 bases. The J segment lost 4 bases and the V segment lost 5 bases, leaving 10 bases of the junction unmatched. CDR1 MNHEY and CDR2 SVGAGI come from the germline V gene. This CDR3 contains 15 residues. CDR3 nucleotide sequence: TGTGCCAGCAGTACCTCTGGACAGGGAGGTTACGAGCAGTACTTC. Its translation: CASSTSGQGGYEQYF.

The rearrangement joins TRBV5-1 to TRBJ2-5, with D possibly matching TRBD2 (6 bases). Trimming pared 4 bases from V and 2 bases from J, leaving 9 bases between. Germline-derived CDR1 and CDR2 are SGHRS and YFSETQ. This CDR3 contains 13 residues. The CDR3 DNA follows: TGCGCCAGCAGCACGGGACTGCAAGAGACCCAGTACTTC. Translated: CASSTGLQETQYF.

This clone was detected only a few times. This chain links TRBV24-1 with TRBJ1-1, with 10 bases matching TRBD1. J was trimmed by 2 bases and V by 12 bases; bases with no gene match: 2. Looked up from germline, CDR1 is KGHDR and CDR2 is SFDVKD. The CDR3 runs to 12 residues. The CDR3 coding sequence is TGTGCCGTGACAGGGGGCAACACTGAAGCTTTCTTT. It encodes CAVTGGNTEAFF.

The V gene is TRBV6-5, the J gene TRBJ1-1, with a tentative D call TRBD1 (6 bases). The CDR3 spans 16 residues. The ends were cut back, 4 bases at V and 1 base at J, with 16 bases in the middle. Germline-derived CDR1 and CDR2 are MNHEY and SVGAGI. The CDR3 DNA is TGTGCCAGCAGTTCGACCCACGGACAGCCGAACACTGAAGCTTTCTTT. Translating it yields CASSSTHGQPNTEAFF.

The chain joins TRBV7-2 to TRBJ2-7, with 7 bases aligning to TRBD1. There are 13 residues in the CDR3. Germline V gene sequence: CDR1 SGHTA, CDR2 FQGNSA. J lost 9 bases, V lost 3 bases, and 8 bases had no gene match. Written as DNA, the CDR3 is TGTGCCAGCAGCTTGGGCCAGGACAGGTGGCAGTACTTC. Translated: CASSLGQDRWQYF.

The J gene is TRBJ1-2, the V gene TRBV28; D is unresolved. This CDR3 region has 14 residues. Per germline, CDR1 MDHEN and CDR2 SYDVKM. V lost 1 base, J lost 1 base, and 7 bases lay in between. CDR3 sequence: CASSLLTFNYGYTF. The CDR3 coding sequence is TGTGCCAGCAGTTTATTAACTTTTAACTATGGCTACACCTTC.

This rearrangement joins TRBV7-9 to TRBJ1-1; D ambiguous. From germline, CDR1 is SEHNR and CDR2 FQNEAQ (reference sequence). The ends were cut back, 8 bases at V and 6 bases at J, with 13 bases in the middle. The CDR3 covers 12 residues. The CDR3 loop reads CASGRIVPEAFF. In DNA, the CDR3 is TGTGCCAGCGGTAGAATTGTACCTGAAGCTTTCTTT.

This sequence joins TRBV9 and TRBJ2-7; tentative D call: TRBD2 (6 bases). The CDR3 loop spans 14 amino acids. The germline CDR1 and CDR2 sequences are SGDLS and YYNGEE. Between the trimmed V and J ends, which lost 3 bases and 4 bases, there was a span of 14 bases. CDR3 in amino acids: CASSARTNGYEQYF. Written as DNA, the CDR3 is TGTGCCAGCAGCGCCCGGACTAATGGATACGAGCAGTACTTC. Full variable domain (outside the CDR3, taken from reference TRBV9 and TRBJ2-7): DSGVTQTPKHLITATGQRVTLRCSPRSGDLSVYWYQQSLDQGLQFLIQYYNGEERAKGNILERFSAQQFPDLHSELNLSSLELGDSALYFCASSARTNGYEQYFGPGTRLTVT.

This clone came up once. The chain employs TRBV24-1 and TRBJ2-7, with TRBD2 identical over 13 bases. The CDR3 length is 15 residues. In germline, CDR1 is KGHDR, CDR2 SFDVKD. J gave up 5 bases and V 9 bases, and 9 bases lay outside the gene matches. The CDR3 DNA sequence: TGTGCCACCGCAGAAGGACTAGCGGGAGAAGACGAGCAGTACTTC. Translated: CATAEGLAGEDEQYF.

This chain links TRBV10-3 with TRBJ1-6; 8 bases line up with TRBD1. This CDR3 region has 16 residues. Germline CDR1 is ENHRY and CDR2 is SYGVKD. With V trimmed by 0 bases and J by 10 bases, 8 bases remained unmatched. The CDR3 is CAISESGRGPLSPLHF. DNA for the CDR3: TGTGCCATCAGTGAGTCGGGCAGGGGGCCTTTATCACCCCTCCACTTT.

J is TRBJ2-7 and V is TRBV12-2; the D call of TRBD2 is as the table states it, not checked on the DNA. TRBV12-2 is an annotated pseudogene. CDR3 length: 20 amino acids. The CDR3, as DNA: TGTGCAAGTCGCTTAGCACGAGACTCGCTGGCTAGCGGGAGGAACCACGAGCAGTACTTC. This codes for CASRLARDSLASGRNHEQYF.

The V gene is TRBV11-2, the J gene TRBJ2-7; possible D gene TRBD1, 6 bases. V dropped 0 bases and J dropped 4 bases, with 13 bases sitting between them. This CDR3 contains 15 residues. Per the germline V gene, CDR1 is SGHAT and CDR2 is FQNNGV. The CDR3 DNA reads as TGTGCCAGCAGCTTAGATTGGCAGGGGCATTACGAGCAGTACTTC. As protein: CASSLDWQGHYEQYF. The full variable domain, with the rest looked up from reference TRBV11-2 and TRBJ2-7, is EAGVAQSPRYKIIEKRQSVAFWCNPISGHATLYWYQQILGQGPKLLIQFQNNGVVDDSQLPKDRFSAERLKGVDSTLKIQPAKLEDSAVYLCASSLDWQGHYEQYFGPGTRLTVT.

V usage is TRBV28 and J usage is TRBJ1-3, with D tentatively TRBD1 (5 bases). Between the trimmed V and J ends, which lost 9 bases and 2 bases, there was a span of 8 bases. This CDR3 is 12 amino acids long. Germline loops: CDR1 MDHEN, CDR2 SYDVKM. CDR3 coding DNA: TGTGCCAGTGGGGGGACTGGAAACACCATATATTTT. Translation: CASGGTGNTIYF. Supplemented by reference TRBV28 and TRBJ1-3, the full variable domain reads DVKVTQSSRYLVKRTGEKVFLECVQDMDHENMFWYRQDPGLGLRLIYFSYDVKMKEKGDIPEGYSVSREKKERFSLILESASTNQTSMYLCASGGTGNTIYFGEGSWLTVV.

V usage is TRBV5-1 and J usage is TRBJ2-7, with D possibly being TRBD2 (6 bases). The V gene's germline CDR1 is SGHRS and CDR2 YFSETQ. The length of the CDR3 is 15 residues. The V end lost 4 bases, the J end lost 2 bases, and 16 bases lay between the germline ends. CDR3 region: CASSPDYPPPYEQYF. For the CDR3, the DNA is TGCGCCAGCAGCCCGGACTATCCCCCCCCCTACGAGCAGTACTTC.

The J gene is TRBJ1-2, the V gene TRBV6-5; 7 bases match TRBD1. This CDR3 is 13 amino acids long. Per germline, CDR1 MNHEY and CDR2 SVGAGI. Trimming took 6 bases from V and 7 from J; bases not matched to a gene: 8. The CDR3 sequence is CASSVRGQGGYTF. The CDR3 coding sequence is TGTGCCAGCAGCGTGAGGGGGCAGGGTGGCTACACCTTC.

This clone occurred a few times. The chain employs TRBV12-3 or TRBV12-4 and TRBJ1-1; TRBD1 matches at 8 bases. The CDR3 loop spans 13 amino acids. The ends lost 6 bases at V and 4 bases at J; junction bases unmatched: 4. CDR3 residues: CASRIGQGTEAFF. The CDR3 DNA reads as TGTGCCAGCAGGATAGGACAGGGCACTGAAGCTTTCTTT.

The rearrangement uses TRBV3-1 (or the pseudogene TRBV3-2) and TRBJ1-2; D is unclear. The CDR3 runs 14 residues. Trimming took 6 bases from V and 3 from J, leaving 14 bases between them. Germline V gives CDR1 LGHDT, CDR2 YNNKEL (reference sequence). The CDR3 is CASRHRGAHYGYTF. The DNA for the CDR3 is TGTGCCAGCAGACATCGGGGAGCCCACTATGGCTACACCTTC.

This chain links TRBV27 with TRBJ1-1; the D gene is possibly TRBD1 (5 bases). V was cut by 5 bases and J by 4 bases, with 20 bases left in between. The germline gives CDR1 MNHEY, CDR2 SMNVEV (reference sequence). The CDR3 loop spans 16 amino acids. The CDR3 DNA follows: TGTGCCAGCAGTATTACTTCTGAGTTGGGGCCCACTGAAGCTTTCTTT. Translating gives CASSITSELGPTEAFF.

The chain carries TRBV28 and TRBJ1-3, with 9 bases aligning to TRBD1. The CDR3 extends over 16 amino acids. Per germline, CDR1 MDHEN and CDR2 SYDVKM. Trimming took 10 bases from V and 0 from J; bases not matched to a gene: 10. This CDR3 reads CATDSGQGLSGNTIYF. DNA for the CDR3: TGTGCCACAGACTCGGGACAGGGTCTCTCTGGAAACACCATATATTTT.

The chain couples TRBV10-2 to TRBJ1-2; unclear D gene. The CDR3 totals 11 residues. Trimming took 11 bases from V and 6 from J, leaving 13 bases between them. Germline assignment: CDR1 WSHSY and CDR2 SAAADI. The CDR3 bases are TGCGCCGGCTACCGCGAGGATGGCTACACCTTC. Its translation: CAGYREDGYTF.

The chain combines TRBV7-2 with TRBJ2-5; the D is unclear. The V end was cut by 5 bases, the J end by 5 bases, with 9 bases between. This CDR3 has 12 residues. Germline V lookup: CDR1 SGHTA, CDR2 FQGNSA. The DNA for the CDR3 is TGTGCCAGCAGCCTTCTGCGGGAGACCCAGTACTTC. It codes for CASSLLRETQYF.

V usage is TRBV7-9 and J usage is TRBJ2-5, with TRBD2 matching 10 bases. The CDR3 consists of 14 residues. Trimming removed 6 bases from V and 5 bases from J; junction bases left unmatched: 6. Germline CDR1 is SEHNR and CDR2 is FQNEAQ (reference sequence). The DNA of the CDR3 is TGTGCCAGCAGTTATACTAGCGGGGAGGAGACCCAGTACTTC. Translating it yields CASSYTSGEETQYF.

V usage is TRBV6-5 and J usage is TRBJ2-7, with 9 nucleotides matching TRBD2. Germline V gene lookup returns CDR1 MNHEY and CDR2 SVGAGI. The length of the CDR3 is 15 residues. Trimming took 0 bases from V and 6 from J; bases not matched to a gene: 6. This CDR3 reads CASSYSLAGLSEQYF. As DNA, the CDR3 is TGTGCCAGCAGTTACTCACTAGCGGGTCTTAGCGAGCAGTACTTC.

The chain couples TRBV30 to TRBJ2-7, with 7 bases lining up with TRBD2. CDR1 is GTSNPN and CDR2 is SVGIG in the germline V gene (reference sequence). V trimming: 2 bases; J trimming: 3 bases; junction bases outside the gene matches: 7. This CDR3 has 14 residues. The CDR3 reads CAWSRQAGRYEQYF. CDR3 in DNA: TGTGCCTGGAGTCGACAAGCGGGACGCTACGAGCAGTACTTC.

V usage is TRBV6-5 and J usage is TRBJ1-1; 7 nucleotides line up with TRBD1. From germline, CDR1 is MNHEY and CDR2 SVGAGI. Trimming cost V 11 bases and J 0 bases; bases outside gene matches: 9. CDR3 length: 14 amino acids. This CDR3 is CALKGANMNTEAFF. The CDR3 region has the DNA TGTGCCCTCAAGGGGGCGAATATGAACACTGAAGCTTTCTTT.

This chain joins TRBV28 and TRBJ2-1, with a tentative D call TRBD1 (5 bases). CDR1 is MDHEN, CDR2 SYDVKM, per germline. V lost 1 base, J lost 0 bases, and 22 bases lay in between. The CDR3 covers 20 residues. The CDR3: CASSLFSDTSLPSSYNEQFF. The CDR3 bases are TGTGCCAGCAGTTTATTCTCGGACACCTCACTCCCCTCCTCCTACAATGAGCAGTTCTTC.

This chain uses TRBV3-1 (or the pseudogene TRBV3-2) with TRBJ2-1, with D unresolved. The CDR3 spans 12 residues. The germline V gene has CDR1 LGHDT and CDR2 YNNKEL (reference sequence). V lost 4 bases, J lost 7 bases, and 8 bases lay in between. Here the CDR3 DNA reads TGTGCCAGCAGCCTTCCCGGGAATGAGCAGTTCTTC. Protein product: CASSLPGNEQFF.

The count of this clone is one. The same CDR3 can be traced to other DNA sequences in this sample. The chain uses TRBV28 and TRBJ2-7, with 8 bases lining up with TRBD1. The V gene's germline CDR1 is MDHEN and CDR2 SYDVKM. V was pared by 4 bases and J by 3 bases, with 8 bases of the junction left unmatched. The CDR3 spans 15 residues. The CDR3 region is CASSSPGQGGYEQYF. CDR3 sequence (DNA): TGTGCCAGCAGTTCCCCAGGACAGGGAGGCTACGAGCAGTACTTC.